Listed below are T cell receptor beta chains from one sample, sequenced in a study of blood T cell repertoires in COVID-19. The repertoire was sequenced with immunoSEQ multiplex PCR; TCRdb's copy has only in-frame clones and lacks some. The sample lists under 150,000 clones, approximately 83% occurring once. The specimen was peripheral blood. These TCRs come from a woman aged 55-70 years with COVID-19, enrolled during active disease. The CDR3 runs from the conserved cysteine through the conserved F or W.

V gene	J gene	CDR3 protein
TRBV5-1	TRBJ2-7	CASSLVPTEQYF
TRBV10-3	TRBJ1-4	CATGRTGRGVIGKLFF
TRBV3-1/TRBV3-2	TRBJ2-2	CASSLGLAGNTGELFF
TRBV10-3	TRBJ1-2	CASEGGDNYGYTF
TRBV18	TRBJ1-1	CASSPTPTGGNTEAFF
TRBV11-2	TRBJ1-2	CASSLGGSEGYTF
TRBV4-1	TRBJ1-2	CASSHFGTANKYGYTF
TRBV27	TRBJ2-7	CASSSETGTAYEQYF
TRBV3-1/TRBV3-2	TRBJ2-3	CASLRGGRPDTQYF
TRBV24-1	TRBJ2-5	CATSEGQGAQETQYF
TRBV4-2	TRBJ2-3	CASSQQGGFGATDTQYF
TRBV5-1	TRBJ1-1	CASSLEGTGKAFF
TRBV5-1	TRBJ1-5	CASSLRTGGDQPQHF
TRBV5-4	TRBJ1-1	CASSPDRWTEAFF
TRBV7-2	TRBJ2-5	CASSLQRFSETQYF
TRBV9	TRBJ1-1	CASTRTGINTEAFF
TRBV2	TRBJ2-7	CASSAEGQAFYEQYF
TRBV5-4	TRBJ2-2	CASSLQVTNTGELFF
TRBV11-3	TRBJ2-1	CASSPFFRDRGWNEQFF
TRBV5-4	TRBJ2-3	CASSLDRQGGTDTQYF
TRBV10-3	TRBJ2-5	CAISDRQSSETQYF
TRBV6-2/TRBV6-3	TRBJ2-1	CASSILSGGPYNEQFF
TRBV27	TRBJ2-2	CARSGVRTGELFF
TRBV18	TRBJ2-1	CASSPPLAGADEQFF
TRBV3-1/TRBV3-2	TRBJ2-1	CASSQGLALQNEQFF
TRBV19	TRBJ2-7	CASSPKLPSGTSKYEQYF
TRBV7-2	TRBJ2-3	CASSLGSNSVDTQYF
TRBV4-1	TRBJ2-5	CASSPLVGGGETQYF
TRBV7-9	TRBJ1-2	CASSLTGSGYGYTF
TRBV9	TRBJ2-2	CASSVGQGLNTGELFF
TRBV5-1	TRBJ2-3	CASSLAGQGRDTQYF
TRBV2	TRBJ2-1	CASSGGPYNEQFF
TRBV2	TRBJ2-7	CASSQADRAYEQYF
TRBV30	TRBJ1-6	CAWGKGQGANSPLHF
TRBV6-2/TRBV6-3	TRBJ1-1	CASSYVVGRSNTEAFF
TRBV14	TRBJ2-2	CASSPVNTGELFF
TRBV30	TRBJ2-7	CAWSVSATVFDEQYF
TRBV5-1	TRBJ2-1	CASSLGLASNNEQFF